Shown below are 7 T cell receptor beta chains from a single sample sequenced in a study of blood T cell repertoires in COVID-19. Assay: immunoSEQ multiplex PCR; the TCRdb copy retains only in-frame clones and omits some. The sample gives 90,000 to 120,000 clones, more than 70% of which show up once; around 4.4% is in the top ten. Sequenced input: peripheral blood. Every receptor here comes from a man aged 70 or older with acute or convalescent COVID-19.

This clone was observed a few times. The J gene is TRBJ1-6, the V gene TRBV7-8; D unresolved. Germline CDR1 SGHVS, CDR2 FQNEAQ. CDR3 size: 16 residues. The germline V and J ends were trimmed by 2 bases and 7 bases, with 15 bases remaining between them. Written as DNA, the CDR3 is TGTGCCAGCAGCTTATTCATGGGCAGCCAAAATTCACCCCTCCACTTT. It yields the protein CASSLFMGSQNSPLHF.

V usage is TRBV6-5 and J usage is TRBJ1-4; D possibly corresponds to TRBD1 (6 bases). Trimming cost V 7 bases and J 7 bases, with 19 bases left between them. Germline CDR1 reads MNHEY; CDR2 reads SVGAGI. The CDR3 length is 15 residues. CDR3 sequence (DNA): TGTGCCAGCACCCCCAACAGGGAGAGGTTTGAAAAACTGTTTTTT. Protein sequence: CASTPNRERFEKLFF.

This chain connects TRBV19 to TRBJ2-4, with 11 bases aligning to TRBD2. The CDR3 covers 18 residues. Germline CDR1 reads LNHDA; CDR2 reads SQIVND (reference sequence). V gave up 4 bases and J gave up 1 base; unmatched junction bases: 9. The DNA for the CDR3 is TGTGCCAGTAGTAGAAGTAGCGGGGGGGCCGTGGCCAAAAACATTCAGTACTTC. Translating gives CASSRSSGGAVAKNIQYF.

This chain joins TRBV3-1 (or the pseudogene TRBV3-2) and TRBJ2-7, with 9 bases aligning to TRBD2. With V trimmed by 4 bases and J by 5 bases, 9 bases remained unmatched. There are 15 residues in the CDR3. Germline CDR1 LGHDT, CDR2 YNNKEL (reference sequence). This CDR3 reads CASSPNIAGEDEQYF. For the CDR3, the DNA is TGTGCCAGCAGCCCCAATATAGCGGGGGAAGACGAGCAGTACTTC.

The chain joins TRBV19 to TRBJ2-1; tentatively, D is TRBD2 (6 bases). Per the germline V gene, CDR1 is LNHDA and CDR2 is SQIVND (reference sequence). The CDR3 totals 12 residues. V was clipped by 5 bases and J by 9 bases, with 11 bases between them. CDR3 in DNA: TGTGCCAGTAGTCCGGAGGGGACTGAGCAGTTCTTC. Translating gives CASSPEGTEQFF.

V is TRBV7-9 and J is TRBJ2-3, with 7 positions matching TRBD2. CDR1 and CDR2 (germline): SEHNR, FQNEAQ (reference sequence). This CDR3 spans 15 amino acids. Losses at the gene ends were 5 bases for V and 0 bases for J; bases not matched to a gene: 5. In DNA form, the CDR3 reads TGTGCCAGCAGCCCTAGCGGCTCGAGCACAGATACGCAGTATTTT. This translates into CASSPSGSSTDTQYF.

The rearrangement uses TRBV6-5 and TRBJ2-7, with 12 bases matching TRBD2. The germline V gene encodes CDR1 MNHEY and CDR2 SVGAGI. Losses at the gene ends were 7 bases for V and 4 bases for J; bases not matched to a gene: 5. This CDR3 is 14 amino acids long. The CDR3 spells CASNLAGGPYEQYF. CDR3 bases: TGTGCCAGCAATCTAGCGGGGGGGCCTTACGAGCAGTACTTC.